This T cell receptor (beta chain) was captured in a study of blood T cell repertoires in COVID-19. Study-wide context: Samples of COVID-19 (acute and convalescent) were obtained from the United States, Italy and Spain.

The CDR3 has 16 residues. The J segment lost 1 base and the V segment lost 3 bases, leaving 6 bases of the junction unmatched. The germline V gene has CDR1 SNHLY and CDR2 FYNNEI. Original handling: For nucleated cells, counts were estimated from reference gene primer amplification. The assay was immunoSEQ multiplex PCR, and TCRdb's table has in-frame clones only and misses some. The DNA gave D and trimming, while V, J and clone size come from that table. This sample has about 71,000 clones; over 80% occur once, and the top ten carry approximately 15%. Material: peripheral blood. The origin of this receptor is a woman older than 75 with acute or convalescent COVID-19. The chain is built from TRBV2 and TRBJ2-5, with 9 bases identical to TRBD2. The CDR3 nucleotides are TGTGCCAGCAGTGAGGGTAGCGGGAGTCGCCAAGAGACCCAGTACTTC. The encoded protein is CASSEGSGSRQETQYF.